Sequencing of this T cell receptor (beta chain) was carried out in a study of early T cells in non-severe SARS-CoV-2 infection. Across the study: Bulk RNA isolated from unsorted whole blood underwent sequencing; chains were not paired.

The CDR3 is made up of 17 amino acids. Germline loops: CDR1 LNHDA, CDR2 SQIVND (reference sequence). V dropped 5 bases and J dropped 0 bases, with 14 bases sitting between them. Overall study results and limits: VDJdb-based annotation leaned toward anti-spike CD8 responses and missed private and CD4 specificities.

This clonotype was seen many times. Its target is unknown. Individual cDNA molecules carried attached unique molecular identifiers. MiXCR, applied by TCRdb to the 5' RACE reads, yields one record per CDR3 protein. There are some 57,000 distinct CDR3 sequences in the sample; 10% to 13% occur only once, and about 1.5% lies in the top ten. The sequence was collected from an adult who was a healthcare worker with PCR-confirmed SARS-CoV-2 infection or an uninfected control (not recorded which). The chain has TRBV19 and TRBJ2-6; maybe TRBD1 (6 bases). The specimen was whole blood. The CDR3 sequence: CASSSQGRSSGANVLTF. The CDR3 bases are TGTGCCAGTAGTTCCCAGGGGCGAAGCTCTGGGGCCAACGTCCTGACTTTC.